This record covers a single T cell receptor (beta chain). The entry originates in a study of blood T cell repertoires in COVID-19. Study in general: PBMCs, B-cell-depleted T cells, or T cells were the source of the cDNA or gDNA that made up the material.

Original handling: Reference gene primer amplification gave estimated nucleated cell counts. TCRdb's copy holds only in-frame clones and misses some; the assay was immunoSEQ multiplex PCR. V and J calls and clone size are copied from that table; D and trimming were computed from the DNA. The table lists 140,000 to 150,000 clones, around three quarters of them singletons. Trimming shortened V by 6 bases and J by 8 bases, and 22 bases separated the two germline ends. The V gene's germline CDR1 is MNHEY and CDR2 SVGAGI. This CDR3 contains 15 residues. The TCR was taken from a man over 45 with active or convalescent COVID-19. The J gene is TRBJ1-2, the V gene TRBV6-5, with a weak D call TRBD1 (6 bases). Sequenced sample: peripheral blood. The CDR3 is CASSYIIQGLGGYTF. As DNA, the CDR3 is TGTGCCAGCAGCTACATTATACAGGGTCTAGGAGGCTACACCTTC.